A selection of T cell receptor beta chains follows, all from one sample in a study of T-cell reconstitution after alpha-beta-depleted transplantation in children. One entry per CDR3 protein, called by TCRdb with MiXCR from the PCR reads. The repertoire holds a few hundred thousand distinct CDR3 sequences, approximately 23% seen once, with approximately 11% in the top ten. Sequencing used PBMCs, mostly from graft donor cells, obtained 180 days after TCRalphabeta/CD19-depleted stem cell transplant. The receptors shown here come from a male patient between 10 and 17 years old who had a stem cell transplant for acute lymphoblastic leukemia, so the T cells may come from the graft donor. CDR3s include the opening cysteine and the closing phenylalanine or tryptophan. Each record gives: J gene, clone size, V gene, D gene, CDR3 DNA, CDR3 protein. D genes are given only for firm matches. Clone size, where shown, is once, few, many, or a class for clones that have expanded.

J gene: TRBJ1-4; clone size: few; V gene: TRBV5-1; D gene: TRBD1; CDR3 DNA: TGCGCCAGCAGCTTTCCGGGACAGGGAGTGACTAATGAAAAACTGTTTTTT; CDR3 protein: CASSFPGQGVTNEKLFF
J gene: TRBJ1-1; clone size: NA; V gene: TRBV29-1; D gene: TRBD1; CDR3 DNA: TGCAGCGTGAGACCCAGGACAGGGGCGGATCGAACTGAAGCTTTCTTT; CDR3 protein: CSVRPRTGADRTEAFF
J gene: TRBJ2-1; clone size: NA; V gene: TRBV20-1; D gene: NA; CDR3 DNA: TGCAGTGCTAGTTTCCAGAACCTATACAATGAGCAGTTCTTC; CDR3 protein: CSASFQNLYNEQFF
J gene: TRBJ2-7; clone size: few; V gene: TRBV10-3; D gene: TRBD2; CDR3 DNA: TGTGCCACCCATGACAAGCGGGAGGGCCGTGGAGAGCAGTACTTC; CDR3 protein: CATHDKREGRGEQYF
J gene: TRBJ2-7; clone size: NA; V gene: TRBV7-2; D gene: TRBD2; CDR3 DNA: TGTGCCAGCAGCTTAGCCAGCGGGGGGACCTACGAGCAGTACTTC; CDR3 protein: CASSLASGGTYEQYF
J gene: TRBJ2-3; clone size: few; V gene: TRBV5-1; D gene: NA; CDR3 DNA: TGCGCCAGCAGCTTGGCCTCAGGGAGAGATACGCAGTATTTT; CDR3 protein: CASSLASGRDTQYF
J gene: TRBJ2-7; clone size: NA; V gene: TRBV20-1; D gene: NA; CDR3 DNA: TGCAGTGCTAGAGATCACGGGGGACCGACCTACGAGCAGTACTTC; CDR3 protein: CSARDHGGPTYEQYF
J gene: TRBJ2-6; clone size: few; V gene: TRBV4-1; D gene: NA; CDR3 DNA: TGCGCCAGCAGCCAAGAGGGGAGTCCAATATCTGGGGCCAACGTCCTGACTTTC; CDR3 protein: CASSQEGSPISGANVLTF
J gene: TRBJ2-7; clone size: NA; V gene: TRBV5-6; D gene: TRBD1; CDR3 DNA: TGTGCCAGCAGCGTCCATCAGGGGGCTGTCCATATATTCTACGAGCAGTACTTC; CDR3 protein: CASSVHQGAVHIFYEQYF
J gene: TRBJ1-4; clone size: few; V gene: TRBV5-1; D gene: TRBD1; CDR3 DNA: TGCGCCAGCAGCCTCGAGCCGGGACAGCTTAATGAAAAACTGTTTTTT; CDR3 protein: CASSLEPGQLNEKLFF
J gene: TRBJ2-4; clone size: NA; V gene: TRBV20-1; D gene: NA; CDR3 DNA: TGCAGTGCTAGGGAGGGGGTCAAAAACATTCAGTACTTC; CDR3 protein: CSAREGVKNIQYF
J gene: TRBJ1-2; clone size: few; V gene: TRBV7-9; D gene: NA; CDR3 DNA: TGTGCCAGCAGCTTCGGGACCTATGGCTACACCTTC; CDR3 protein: CASSFGTYGYTF
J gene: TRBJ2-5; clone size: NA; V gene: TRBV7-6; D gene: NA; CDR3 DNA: TGTGCCAGCAGCCTTAGCCTCGACTACCAAGAGACCCAGTACTTC; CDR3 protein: CASSLSLDYQETQYF
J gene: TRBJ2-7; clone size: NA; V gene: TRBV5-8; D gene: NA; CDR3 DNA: TGTGCCAGCAGCCCTCCGGAGGGAAACATTAAAACCGAGCAGTACTTC; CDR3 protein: CASSPPEGNIKTEQYF
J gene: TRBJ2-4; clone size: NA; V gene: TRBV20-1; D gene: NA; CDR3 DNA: TGCAGTGCTAGCTCTACGGCCAAAAACATTCAGTACTTC; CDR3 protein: CSASSTAKNIQYF
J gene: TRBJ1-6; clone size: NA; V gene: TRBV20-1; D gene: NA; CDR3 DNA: TGCAGTGCCACGCCGGGACTCTATAATTCACCCCTCCACTTT; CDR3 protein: CSATPGLYNSPLHF
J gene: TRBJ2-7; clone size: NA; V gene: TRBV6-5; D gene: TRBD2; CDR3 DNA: TGTGCCAGCAGTTACTCGATTCTGGGACTAGCGGGGTGGGTGGAGCAGTACTTC; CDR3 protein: CASSYSILGLAGWVEQYF
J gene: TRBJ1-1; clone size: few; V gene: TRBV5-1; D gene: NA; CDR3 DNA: TGCGCCAGCAGCTTGCGCGACGCAGGGGAAGCGGACACTGAAGCTTTCTTT; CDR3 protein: CASSLRDAGEADTEAFF
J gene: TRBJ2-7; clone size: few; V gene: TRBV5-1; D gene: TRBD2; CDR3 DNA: TGCGCCAGCAGCTTAGGACTAGCGGGAAACTACGAGCAGTACTTC; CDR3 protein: CASSLGLAGNYEQYF
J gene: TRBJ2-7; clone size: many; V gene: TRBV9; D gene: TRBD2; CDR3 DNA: TGTGCCAGCAGCGTAGGACTAGCGGACGCATCCACCAATTCCTACGAGCAGTACTTC; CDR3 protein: CASSVGLADASTNSYEQYF
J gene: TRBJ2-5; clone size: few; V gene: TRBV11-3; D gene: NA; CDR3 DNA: TGTGCCAGCAGCTCCTGGAGGGAGGAGACCCAGTACTTC; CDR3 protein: CASSSWREETQYF
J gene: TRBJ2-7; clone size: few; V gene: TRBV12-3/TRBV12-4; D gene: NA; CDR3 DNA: TGTGCCAGCAGTTTAGACCCAATCTACGAGCAGTACTTC; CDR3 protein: CASSLDPIYEQYF
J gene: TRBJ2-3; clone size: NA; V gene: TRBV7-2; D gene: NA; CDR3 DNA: TGTGCCAGCAGCCCCACTAGGGTTGATACGCAGTATTTT; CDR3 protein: CASSPTRVDTQYF
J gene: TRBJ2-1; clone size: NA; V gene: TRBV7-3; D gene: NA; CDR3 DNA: TGTGCCAGCAGCTATGGACGCTACAATGAGCAGTTCTTC; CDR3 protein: CASSYGRYNEQFF
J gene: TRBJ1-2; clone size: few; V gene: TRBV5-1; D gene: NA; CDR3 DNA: TGCGCCAGCAGCTTCGGAGGGGAGGGCTACACCTTC; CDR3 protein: CASSFGGEGYTF
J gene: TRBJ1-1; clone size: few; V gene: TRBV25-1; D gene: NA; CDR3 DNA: TGTGCCAGCAAACAAGCAGGGGCGAGAACTGAAGCTTTCTTT; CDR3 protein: CASKQAGARTEAFF
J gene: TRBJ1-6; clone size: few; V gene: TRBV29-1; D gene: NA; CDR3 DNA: TGCAGCGTTGCCCGGGGGCCTAATTCACCCCTCCACTTT; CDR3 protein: CSVARGPNSPLHF
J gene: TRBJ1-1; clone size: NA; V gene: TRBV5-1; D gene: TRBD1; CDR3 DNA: TGCGCCAGCAAAACAGGGGCTATGAACACTGAAGCTTTCTTT; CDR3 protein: CASKTGAMNTEAFF
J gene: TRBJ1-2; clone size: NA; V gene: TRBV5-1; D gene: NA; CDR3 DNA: TGCGCCAGCAGCTTGAATCCACAGGGATATGGCTACACCTTC; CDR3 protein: CASSLNPQGYGYTF
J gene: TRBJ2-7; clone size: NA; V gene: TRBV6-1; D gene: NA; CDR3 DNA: TGTGCCAGCAGCCCCTTCCCGGGGAGCTTCTACGAGCAGTACTTC; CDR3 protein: CASSPFPGSFYEQYF
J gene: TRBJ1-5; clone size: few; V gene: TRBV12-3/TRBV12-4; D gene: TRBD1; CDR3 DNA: TGTGCCAGCAGTTTGGGGGACAGGGCCTGGGCCCAGCATTTT; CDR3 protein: CASSLGDRAWAQHF
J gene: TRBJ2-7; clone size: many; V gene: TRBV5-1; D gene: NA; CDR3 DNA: TGCGCCAGCAGCCAAGTCGGGACGGGTAACGAGCAGTACTTC; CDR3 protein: CASSQVGTGNEQYF
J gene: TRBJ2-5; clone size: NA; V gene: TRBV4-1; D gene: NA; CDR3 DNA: TGCGCCAGCAGCCACGGGATCCAAGAGACCCAGTACTTC; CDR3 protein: CASSHGIQETQYF
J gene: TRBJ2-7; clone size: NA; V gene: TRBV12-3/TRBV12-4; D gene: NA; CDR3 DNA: TGTGCCAGCAGTTTAGAGAGGGGACCCCTCTACGAGCAGTACTTC; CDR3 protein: CASSLERGPLYEQYF
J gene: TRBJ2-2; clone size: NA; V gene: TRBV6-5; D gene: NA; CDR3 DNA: TGTGCCAGCAGTTTCCATGACAATACCGGGGAGCTGTTTTTT; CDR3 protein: CASSFHDNTGELFF
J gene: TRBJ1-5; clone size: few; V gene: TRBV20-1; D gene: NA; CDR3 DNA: TGCAGTGCTAGACAGAATCGTTGGAGTAATCAGCCCCAGCATTTT; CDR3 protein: CSARQNRWSNQPQHF
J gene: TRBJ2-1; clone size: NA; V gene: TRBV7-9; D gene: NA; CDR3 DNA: TGTGCCAGCAGCTTAGGGGGGCTAGCGTGGGAGTTCTTC; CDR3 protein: CASSLGGLAWEFF
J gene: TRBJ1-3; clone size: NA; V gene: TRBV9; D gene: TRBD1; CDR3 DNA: TGTGCCAGCAGCCCCACCCCAGGGACAGGGAGGGGAAACACCATATATTTT; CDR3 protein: CASSPTPGTGRGNTIYF
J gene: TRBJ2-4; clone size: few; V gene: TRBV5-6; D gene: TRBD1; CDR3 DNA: TGTGCCAGCAGTTATCTGGGACAGGCCAAAAACATTCAGTACTTC; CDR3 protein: CASSYLGQAKNIQYF
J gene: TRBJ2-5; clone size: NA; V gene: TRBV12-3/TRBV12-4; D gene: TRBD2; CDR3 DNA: TGTCCCCACGGTAAGGGACTAGCGGGAAGCCAAGAGACCCAGTACTTC; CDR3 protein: CPHGKGLAGSQETQYF
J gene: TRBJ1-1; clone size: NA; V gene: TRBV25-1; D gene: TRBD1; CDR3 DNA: TGTGCCAGCAGTGATAAGACAGGGCGAAGCACTGAAGCTTTCTTT; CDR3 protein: CASSDKTGRSTEAFF
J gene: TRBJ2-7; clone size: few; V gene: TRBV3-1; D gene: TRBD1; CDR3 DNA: TGTGCCAGCAGCGCCCACCGGGACAGGACTAAGGAGCAGTACTTC; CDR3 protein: CASSAHRDRTKEQYF
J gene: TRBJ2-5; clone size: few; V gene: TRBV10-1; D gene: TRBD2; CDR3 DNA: TGCGCCAGCAGTGAAGGGGACTACGGAGAGACCCAGTACTTC; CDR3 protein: CASSEGDYGETQYF
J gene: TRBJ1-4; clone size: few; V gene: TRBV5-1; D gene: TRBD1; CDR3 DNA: TGCGCCAGCAGCCTCACAGGGGGACAAGGTGAAAAACTGTTTTTT; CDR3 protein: CASSLTGGQGEKLFF
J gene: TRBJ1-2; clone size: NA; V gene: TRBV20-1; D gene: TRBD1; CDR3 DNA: TGCAGTGCTAGGGGGGACAGGGTTGACGGCTACACCTTC; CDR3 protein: CSARGDRVDGYTF
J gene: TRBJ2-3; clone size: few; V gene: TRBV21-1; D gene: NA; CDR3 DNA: TGTGCCAGCAGCAAGCTCGGGACTAGCGGGAACACCTCCACAGATACGCAGTATTTT; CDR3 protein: CASSKLGTSGNTSTDTQYF
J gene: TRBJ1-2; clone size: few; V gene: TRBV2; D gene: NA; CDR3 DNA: TGTGCCAGCACCCACCGGACAGTCTTGGGCTACACCTTC; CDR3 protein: CASTHRTVLGYTF
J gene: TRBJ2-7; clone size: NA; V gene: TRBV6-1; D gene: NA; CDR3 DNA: TGTGCCAGCAGTGAAATACCCGGGACGGTGCCCTACGAGCAGTACTTC; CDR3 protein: CASSEIPGTVPYEQYF
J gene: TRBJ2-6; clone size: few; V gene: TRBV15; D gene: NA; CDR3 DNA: TGTGCCACCAGCAGAGGAGGCCACTCTGGGGCCAACGTCCTGACTTTC; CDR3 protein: CATSRGGHSGANVLTF
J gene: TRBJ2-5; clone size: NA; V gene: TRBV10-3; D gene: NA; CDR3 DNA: TGTGCCATCAATTCCGGGACCAAAGAGACCCAGTACTTC; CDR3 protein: CAINSGTKETQYF
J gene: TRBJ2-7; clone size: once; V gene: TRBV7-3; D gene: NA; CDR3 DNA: TGTGCCAGCAGCTTAACGGGAGGGGGAACCCTCGCCGAGCAGTACTTC; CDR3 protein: CASSLTGGGTLAEQYF
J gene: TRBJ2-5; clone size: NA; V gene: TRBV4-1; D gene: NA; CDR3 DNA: TGCGCCAGCAGCCAGCCCGGGACTCTACAAGAGACCCAGTACTTC; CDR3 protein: CASSQPGTLQETQYF
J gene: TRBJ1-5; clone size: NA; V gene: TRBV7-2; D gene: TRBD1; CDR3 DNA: TGTGCCAGCAGTCGGACAGGGGGCCCCAATCAGCCCCAGCATTTT; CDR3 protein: CASSRTGGPNQPQHF
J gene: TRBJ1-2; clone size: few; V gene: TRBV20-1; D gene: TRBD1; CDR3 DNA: TGCAGTGCTAGAGATCTGGGCAGGGGGCGCGTCTACTATGGCTACACCTTC; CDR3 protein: CSARDLGRGRVYYGYTF
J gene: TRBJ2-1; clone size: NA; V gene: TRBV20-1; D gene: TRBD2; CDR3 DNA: TGCAGTGCTAGAGTGGACGGGACTAGCGGGAGGGCCCTCCCCTACAATGAGCAGTTCTTC; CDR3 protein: CSARVDGTSGRALPYNEQFF
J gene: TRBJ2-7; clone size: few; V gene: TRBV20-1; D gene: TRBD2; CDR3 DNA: TGCAGTGCTAGGGACGGGACTAGCGGGAGATACGAGCAGTACTTC; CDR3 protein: CSARDGTSGRYEQYF
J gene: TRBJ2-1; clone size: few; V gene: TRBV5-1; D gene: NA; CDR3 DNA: TGCGCCAGCAGCCCCTACCATGGGGGCTACAATGAGCAGTTCTTC; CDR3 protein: CASSPYHGGYNEQFF
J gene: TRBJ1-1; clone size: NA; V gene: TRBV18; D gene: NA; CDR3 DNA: TGTGCCAGCCCCTTAATGGGCGCGAACACTGAAGCTTTCTTT; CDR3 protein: CASPLMGANTEAFF
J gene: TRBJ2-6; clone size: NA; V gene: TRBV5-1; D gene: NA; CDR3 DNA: TGCGCCAGCAGCCCGATGTCGGGACTCTACTCTGGGGCCAACGTCCTGACTTTC; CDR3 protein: CASSPMSGLYSGANVLTF